This T cell receptor beta chain is drawn from a study of tumor and adjacent non-tumor tissue in lung cancer listed by TCRdb under 2018. A note on the overall study: By cancer type, the cohort comprised about 13 adenocarcinoma patients, a couple of squamous cell carcinoma patients and 1 small cell lung cancer patient. The approximately 15 patients were aged roughly 30 to 85 years, included roughly ten men and 5 women, and had TNM stage I to III disease. In total, sequencing yielded 95 million to 150 million productive TCRbeta reads, which works out to an average of approximately 4.2 million reads per sample. Bulk TCRbeta repertoires were compared between lung tumor tissue and matched distant non-tumor lung tissue obtained from more than twelve lung cancer patients. A few dozen paired specimens, one tumor and one normal lung sample per patient, were profiled by TCRbeta CDR3 sequencing. Study-wide findings and limitations: The top 100 clones made up a significantly larger cumulative share of the repertoire in normal lung than in tumor tissue. Peripheral blood was not sequenced, so blood TCRbeta repertoires in these lung cancer patients were not examined. The methods do not name the sequencing platform or mention unique molecular identifiers. Tumor tissue showed significantly higher TCR diversity (inverse Simpson) than normal lung tissue, at around 450 vs 150 (P = 0.0075, Mann-Whitney U test). Younger patients had significantly higher TCR diversity, and higher tumor TCR diversity was associated with shorter overall and disease-free survival. The cohort had only about 16 patients, and the authors noted that larger samples and more detailed clinical data are needed.

Comment on this clonotype: What this receptor recognizes is not known. One end of the junction does not line up with germline, which may come from a read error.

Library preparation used multiplex PCR. TCRdb lists the instrument as Illumina HiSeq 2500. TCRbeta libraries were constructed through three rounds of nested PCR with primers (Table S4) according to protocols adapted from ARM-PCR. Before sequencing, PCR products of 200-500 bp were cut from the gel and purified using the QIAquick gel extraction kit. As for the original processing: Trimmomatic was used to clean the reads, FLASH merged the cleaned reads into complete CDR3 sequences, and MiTCR assigned the sequences to V(D)J germline segments. Clonal diversity was computed as the inverse Simpson's index with VDJtools. Productive reads were defined as in-frame sequences without a premature stop codon. TCRdb reanalyzed the raw reads on its own, using fastp at Q25 for trimming and MiXCR for clone calling, and kept in-frame beta chains. Identical CDR3 proteins give one entry, which carries the most common genes and DNA. Here the V and J calls rest on TCRdb's processing, not on the authors' analysis. Here the sample has about 110,000 distinct CDR3 sequences; roughly 77% occur a single time. The ten most abundant clones make up 37% of the sample.

Taken from the germline V gene, the CDR1 and CDR2 loops are SQVTM and ANQGSEA. CDR3 length: 13 amino acids, cysteine to phenylalanine. Only the CDR3 DNA stays, 39 bases, in frame from base 1. Bulk unsorted tissue served as the source for RNA extraction, and RNA quality was assessed using a NanoDrop ND-1000 and an Agilent 2100. Donors were newly diagnosed lung cancer patients admitted for thoracic surgery in China between August and November 2014, without prior chemotherapy. Anyone who had undergone radiotherapy or chemotherapy before, or who had another cancer at the same time, was left out of the study. Pieces of surgical tissue measuring about 1-2.1 cm3 were kept in RNAlater solution and stored at -80 degrees C until use.

The rearrangement joined TRBV29-1 to TRBJ1-2, with no D gene named confidently. Sequencing input: lung tumor tissue. This TCR was sampled from a woman in her fifties or sixties with non-small cell lung cancer. The nucleotide sequence is TGCAGCGTCGCTACCGAGACACTATATGGCTACACGTTC. Protein translation: CSVATETLYGYTF. Reference TRBV29-1 and TRBJ1-2 proteins supply the regions before and after the CDR3; the full variable domain is: SAVISQKPSRDICQRGTSLTIQCQVDSQVTMMFWYRQQPGQSLTLIATANQGSEATYESGFVIDKFPISRPNLTFSTLTVSNMSPEDSSIYLCSVATETLYGYTFGSGTRLTVV.